The 4 T cell receptor beta chains given below trace back to one sample, sequenced in a study of Ad26.COV2.S vaccination and SARS-CoV-2 variants. Sequencing used immunoSEQ multiplex PCR; TCRdb keeps in-frame clones, though not all of them. The table has around 320,000 clones, 86% seen once. As for treatment: roughly 18 received Ad26.COV2.S at low or high dose, single or two shots; 5 received placebo; per-sample allocation not given. Sample collection was performed on day 63 after the first vaccine or placebo injection. This specimen was peripheral blood, taken in a trial of Ad26.COV2.S vaccine versus placebo. The receptors were sampled from a person between 18 and 65 years old who received the Ad26.COV2.S COVID-19 vaccine or a placebo.

The chain couples TRBV3-1 (or the pseudogene TRBV3-2) to TRBJ2-3, with D perhaps given as TRBD1 or TRBD2 (5 bases each). Trimming pared 2 bases from V and 2 bases from J, leaving 11 bases between. Germline CDR1 reads LGHDT; CDR2 reads YNNKEL (reference sequence). The CDR3 has 15 amino acids. Here the CDR3 reads CASSQNPGATDTQYF. The CDR3 nucleotides are TGTGCCAGCAGCCAAAACCCCGGGGCCACAGATACGCAGTATTTT.

The chain has TRBV7-9 and TRBJ2-7; D ambiguous. The CDR3 sequence is 12 residues long. CDR1 and CDR2 from the germline V gene are SEHNR and FQNEAQ (reference sequence). Trimming took off 4 bases at V and 3 bases at J, with 7 bases between the two ends. The CDR3 is CASSSGRYEQYF. CDR3 in DNA: TGTGCCAGCAGCTCAGGACGCTACGAGCAGTACTTC.

The chain has TRBV30 and TRBJ1-1; no definite D call. Trimming left V 1 base short and J 10 bases short, with 10 bases between. Germline values: CDR1 GTSNPN, CDR2 SVGIG (reference sequence). CDR3 length: 11 amino acids. CDR3: CAWSGAEGAFF. The CDR3 DNA sequence: TGTGCCTGGAGTGGGGCAGAAGGAGCTTTCTTT.

V gene TRBV6-6 combines with J gene TRBJ1-1; D is perhaps TRBD1 (6 bases). The length of the CDR3 is 14 residues. Germline CDR1 MNHNY, CDR2 SVGAGI (reference sequence). V lost 4 bases and J lost 5, with 14 bases in between. CDR3 sequence (DNA): TGTGCCAGCAGTTCGCGGGGGCAAGGGACTGAAGCTTTCTTT. This translates into CASSSRGQGTEAFF.